This TCR beta chain originates from a study of PD-1 blockade in classical Hodgkin lymphoma. A word on this clone: Antigen specificity is unknown.

Study-wide findings and caveats: Patients with an early start, nivolumab under 1 year after ASCT, were excluded.

Every patient experienced relapse after autologous stem cell transplantation, and brentuximab vedotin exposure varied. Profiled with immunoSEQ multiplex PCR; TCRdb holds only in-frame clones, not every one. The sample lists approximately 25,000 clones; approximately 80% were seen once. Germline CDR1 is SGHAT and CDR2 is FQNNGV. This CDR3 contains 13 residues. With 5 bases clipped from V and 9 bases from J, the junction kept 6 bases outside the gene matches. Sequenced material: peripheral blood mononuclear cells (PBMCs), taken before the second cycle of nivolumab. The clonotype was recovered from a human donor with classical Hodgkin lymphoma. The chain employs TRBV11-2 and TRBJ1-2; TRBD1 aligns across 10 bases. The CDR3 region is CASSTDRGRRYTF. The CDR3 region has the DNA TGTGCCAGCAGCACCGACAGGGGGCGACGCTACACCTTC. The variable domain in full, completed from reference TRBV11-2 and TRBJ1-2, reads EAGVAQSPRYKIIEKRQSVAFWCNPISGHATLYWYQQILGQGPKLLIQFQNNGVVDDSQLPKDRFSAERLKGVDSTLKIQPAKLEDSAVYLCASSTDRGRRYTFGSGTRLTVV.